A single sample gave rise to the 10 T cell receptor beta chains below, sequenced in a study of blood T cell repertoires in COVID-19. Clones were sequenced by immunoSEQ multiplex PCR, and TCRdb holds only the in-frame ones, with some missing. The sample holds about 94,000 clones; 80% to 85% are singletons and the top ten take about 6.3%. The sample comprised peripheral blood. The receptor set was obtained from a man between 60 and 75 years old with acute or convalescent COVID-19.

In DNA, the CDR3 is TGTGCCAGCACTTCGGGGGGGCCCACCGGGGAGCTGTTTTTT. Amino acid sequence: CASTSGGPTGELFF. The genes are TRBV5-4 and TRBJ2-2; 8 bases are a match to TRBD2. This CDR3 has 14 residues. The germline V gene encodes CDR1 SGHNT and CDR2 YYREEE (reference sequence). V gave up 6 bases and J gave up 4 bases; unmatched junction bases: 5.

The V and J genes are TRBV9 and TRBJ1-4, with a possible D match to TRBD1 (5 bases). Germline values: CDR1 SGDLS, CDR2 YYNGEE. CDR3 length: 15 residues. The V gene lost 0 bases and the J gene lost 5 bases, with 11 bases spanning the gap. For the CDR3, the DNA is TGTGCCAGCAGCGTAGAAGCCAGGACAAATGAAAAACTGTTTTTT. This codes for CASSVEARTNEKLFF.

This sequence joins TRBV9 and TRBJ1-3, with TRBD1 matching over 7 bases. V was pared by 0 bases and J by 4 bases, with 4 bases of the junction left unmatched. CDR3 length: 15 amino acids. The germline gives CDR1 SGDLS, CDR2 YYNGEE. In DNA, the CDR3 is TGTGCCAGCAGCGTAGGGGACAGCCCGGGAAACACCATATATTTT. It translates to CASSVGDSPGNTIYF. Combining the CDR3 with reference TRBV9 and TRBJ1-3 gives the whole variable domain DSGVTQTPKHLITATGQRVTLRCSPRSGDLSVYWYQQSLDQGLQFLIQYYNGEERAKGNILERFSAQQFPDLHSELNLSSLELGDSALYFCASSVGDSPGNTIYFGEGSWLTVV.

The V call is TRBV27, the J call TRBJ1-2; 9 bases are shared with TRBD1. V lost 3 bases and J lost 8; bases outside the gene matches: 4. Germline assignment: CDR1 MNHEY and CDR2 SMNVEV (reference sequence). CDR3 length: 13 amino acids. CDR3 sequence: CASSFRQGEGYTF. The CDR3 DNA reads TGTGCCAGCAGTTTCCGACAGGGGGAAGGCTACACCTTC.

The chain couples TRBV6-2 or TRBV6-3 to TRBJ2-7; 10 bases map to TRBD2. Germline V gene data show CDR1 as MNHEY and CDR2 as SVGEGT. Losses at the gene ends were 2 bases for V and 2 bases for J; bases not matched to a gene: 9. This CDR3 spans 17 amino acids. The CDR3 DNA reads as TGTGCCAGCAGTTACGACTCGACTAGCGGGCGGGCCTACGAGCAGTACTTC. Translating gives CASSYDSTSGRAYEQYF.

This sequence joins TRBV29-1 and TRBJ2-7; 11 bases match TRBD2. V dropped 7 bases and J dropped 2; count of bases not matched to a gene: 7. CDR3 length equals 14 residues. Germline V CDR1 and CDR2: SQVTM, ANQGSEA. The chain's CDR3 is CSALLAGVTYEQYF. The CDR3 region has the DNA TGCAGCGCTCTACTAGCGGGAGTTACCTACGAGCAGTACTTC.

The rearrangement joins TRBV12-3 or TRBV12-4 to TRBJ1-2; a possible D gene is TRBD1 (6 bases). The CDR3 is 13 amino acids. V lost 7 bases and J 6 bases, leaving 15 bases between the germline ends. DNA of the CDR3: TGTGCCAGCAATAAGCCAGGGGTGAATGGCTACACCTTC. Amino acid sequence: CASNKPGVNGYTF.

The chain uses TRBV7-8 and TRBJ1-2; TRBD1 might be the D (6 bases). Germline CDR1 and CDR2: SGHVS and FQNEAQ. V was clipped by 2 bases and J by 4 bases, with 11 bases between them. CDR3 length: 14 residues. CDR3 sequence reads: CASSLLLTGYGYTF. The CDR3 nucleotides are TGTGCCAGCAGCTTACTTCTGACAGGCTATGGCTACACCTTC.

This clone was seen a handful of times. The J gene is TRBJ2-7, the V gene TRBV6-1; the D gene is possibly TRBD1 (6 bases). CDR3 length: 15 amino acids. V lost 2 bases to trimming and J lost 1 base, with 12 bases between them. The V gene's germline CDR1 is MNHNS and CDR2 SASEGT. The CDR3 bases are TGTGCCAGCAGTGAACAGTTGCAGGGGTCCTACGAGCAGTACTTC. It yields the protein CASSEQLQGSYEQYF.

This clone was seen just once. J is TRBJ1-2 and V is TRBV19, with TRBD1 matching 8 bases. J gave up 3 bases and V 5 bases, and 11 bases lay outside the gene matches. Germline CDR1 reads LNHDA; CDR2 reads SQIVND (reference sequence). The CDR3 totals 16 residues. CDR3 sequence (DNA): TGTGCCAGTAGTGCAGCGACAGGGGTGAATGACTATGGCTACACCTTC. Protein sequence: CASSAATGVNDYGYTF.